This TCR beta chain was profiled in a study of T cell repertoires in cytomegalovirus infection. MiXCR was run by TCRdb on the reads, yielding one entry per CDR3 protein. In the table there are 290,000 or so distinct CDR3 sequences, roughly a quarter of which are singletons. V was clipped by 4 bases and J by 5 bases; unmatched bases: 5. The CDR3 has 15 amino acids. Germline CDR1 and CDR2: KGHDR and SFDVKD. This TCR was sampled from a human donor in good health (CMV status not recorded). Some clones in this sample may be carry-over from other donors' samples. The genes are TRBV24-1 and TRBJ2-5; 11 bases map to TRBD2. Sequencing input: PBMCs. CDR3 nucleotides: TGTGCCACCAGTGACCCTAGCGGGGGGCAGGAGACCCAGTACTTC. Protein product: CATSDPSGGQETQYF.